The rows below give T cell receptor beta chains drawn from one sample of a study of beta chain features in type 1 diabetes. Generated by immunoSEQ multiplex PCR, the TCRdb table keeps only in-frame clones and is missing some. The sample lists roughly 280,000 clones, 24% occurring once. Sample: naive CD4+ T cells from blood. The receptors derive from a woman aged 30 to 39 with type 1 diabetes. CDR3s include the opening cysteine and the closing phenylalanine or tryptophan.

TRBV20-1	CSAGGEQVQHF
TRBV11-2	CASSRTYEQYF
TRBV19	CASSGTGPPYEQYF
TRBV19	CASSTTTSGDNEQFF
TRBV5-1	CASSFGGPYNEQFF
TRBV28	CASSSPTGRAEAFF
TRBV9	CASSVELSGLKQYF
TRBV7-9	CASSLQEDAFF
TRBV9	CASSAAGGSGANVLTF
TRBV5-4	CASSLDQTVNTEAFF
TRBV5-4	CASSSIGETYEQYF
TRBV9	CASSAAGQGVYGYTF
TRBV18	CASSPLALGEQFF
TRBV30	CAWMRTGFSGELFF
TRBV29-1	CSVVRDRPYEQYF
TRBV12-5	CASGQGFGTEAFF
TRBV13	CASSRTPGQGEAFF
TRBV7-2	CASSLGPLTATNEKLFF
TRBV4-1	CASSQDGPSSGRVYF
TRBV19	CASSIGDRGLFGVTEAFF
TRBV27	CASSLSPGLDSGANVLTF
TRBV5-1	CASSLGGQGDYGYTF
TRBV9	CASSSEGTGYSTQYF
TRBV7-2	CASSLIEELFF
TRBV7-7	CASSLGADGELFF
TRBV21-1	CASTGTGGPHRYGYTF
TRBV30	CAWRLAGVPGRSIQYF
TRBV9	CASSVSPGGGYGYTF
TRBV6-6	CASSYSGQSYEQYF
TRBV6-5	CASSHGLWQYF
TRBV28	CAGSGRAYEQFF
TRBV27	CASSRYGTSGTSSYNEQFF
TRBV5-4	CASSWDRNTGELFF
TRBV30	CAWSVQYEQYF
TRBV7-3	CASSETSGASYNEQFF
TRBV6-5	CASSRDRLYGYTF
TRBV5-4	CASSLEGIGYGYTF
TRBV4-1	CASSQYPGLRSSGNTIYF
TRBV7-3	CASSWKRESVNEQFF
TRBV12-5	CASGSLGDEQFF
TRBV29-1	CSVGTAFPSTDTQYF
TRBV4-1	CASSQVASGSRETQYF
TRBV9	CASSVQPAYGYTF
TRBV30	CASIQYLNTEAFF
TRBV7-9	CASSLAMAQGAAYEQYF
TRBV5-4	CASSLPLGAANEQFF
TRBV30	CAWNRGGTGELFF
TRBV28	CASGNTQGQPQHF
TRBV9	CASSWGQGLANYGYTF
TRBV30	CAFPRPGDRANYGYTF
TRBV28	CASSLSQYEQYF